These T cell receptor beta chains were read from a single sample in a study of blood T cells in healthy people across ages. TCRdb redid the calling of the 5' RACE reads with MiXCR, one entry per CDR3 protein. The repertoire consists of fewer than 2 million distinct CDR3 sequences, with roughly two fifths occurring once and the leading ten covering roughly 24%. The sample comprised blood. These TCRs come from a human donor in good health. Both conserved end residues are part of each CDR3. The D gene is left open where the match is weak. Clone size is stated in some rows and not others, as once, few, many or a class when expanded.

clone size: .; J gene: TRBJ1-2; V gene: TRBV12-3/TRBV12-4; D gene: .; CDR3 DNA: TGTGCCAGCAGTCCTGGGAGGGAGCCTGGCTATGGCTACACCTTC; CDR3 protein: CASSPGREPGYGYTF
clone size: .; J gene: TRBJ2-1; V gene: TRBV3-1; D gene: .; CDR3 DNA: TGTGCCAGCAGCCAATCCCCGGAACAGGAGAAGATTAATGAGCAGTTCTTC; CDR3 protein: CASSQSPEQEKINEQFF
clone size: few; J gene: TRBJ1-5; V gene: TRBV7-6; D gene: TRBD1; CDR3 DNA: TGTGCCAGCAGCTTAGGGTCAGGGGGCCGTTATAGCAATCAGCCCCAGCATTTT; CDR3 protein: CASSLGSGGRYSNQPQHF
clone size: .; J gene: TRBJ2-1; V gene: TRBV11-2; D gene: .; CDR3 DNA: TGTGCCAGCAGCCCCCCAGGGTTTGTCTCCTACAATGAGCAGTTCTTC; CDR3 protein: CASSPPGFVSYNEQFF
clone size: .; J gene: TRBJ2-7; V gene: TRBV3-1; D gene: TRBD1; CDR3 DNA: TGTGCCAGCAGCCAAGAAGGGGGCAGGGTCTCCTACGAGCAGTACTTC; CDR3 protein: CASSQEGGRVSYEQYF
clone size: few; J gene: TRBJ1-1; V gene: TRBV12-3/TRBV12-4; D gene: TRBD1; CDR3 DNA: TGTGCCAGCAGTTTTCTGGGACAGGGGGCCACTGAAGCTTTCTTT; CDR3 protein: CASSFLGQGATEAFF
clone size: few; J gene: TRBJ1-1; V gene: TRBV9; D gene: .; CDR3 DNA: TGTGCCAGCAGCGCGGGCGACAACCTCATTGAAGCTTTCTTT; CDR3 protein: CASSAGDNLIEAFF
clone size: .; J gene: TRBJ2-7; V gene: TRBV29-1; D gene: .; CDR3 DNA: TGCAGCGCGGACCTTACCTACGAGCAGTACTTC; CDR3 protein: CSADLTYEQYF
clone size: .; J gene: TRBJ2-1; V gene: TRBV3-1; D gene: .; CDR3 DNA: TGTGCCAGCAGCCAGGCAGATTATAATGAGCAGTTCTTC; CDR3 protein: CASSQADYNEQFF
clone size: few; J gene: TRBJ2-5; V gene: TRBV5-5; D gene: TRBD2; CDR3 DNA: TGTGCCAGCAGGAGAGCGGGACTAGCGGCGACTCTGTGGGAGACCCAGTACTTC; CDR3 protein: CASRRAGLAATLWETQYF
clone size: few; J gene: TRBJ1-2; V gene: TRBV5-1; D gene: .; CDR3 DNA: TGCGCCAGCAGCTTGCCAGGGGATGGGGGCTACACCTTC; CDR3 protein: CASSLPGDGGYTF
clone size: .; J gene: TRBJ1-2; V gene: TRBV4-3; D gene: .; CDR3 DNA: TGCGCCAGCAGCCATTCCCAGGGTACTAACTATGGCTACACCTTC; CDR3 protein: CASSHSQGTNYGYTF
clone size: many; J gene: TRBJ2-1; V gene: TRBV29-1; D gene: .; CDR3 DNA: TGCAGCGACGAGGGAGCCAATGAGCAGTTCTTC; CDR3 protein: CSDEGANEQFF
clone size: .; J gene: TRBJ2-3; V gene: TRBV7-3; D gene: .; CDR3 DNA: TGTGCCAGCAGCCAAAGTCAGGGCACAGATACGCAGTATTTT; CDR3 protein: CASSQSQGTDTQYF
clone size: once; J gene: TRBJ1-5; V gene: TRBV7-6; D gene: .; CDR3 DNA: TGTGCCAGCAGCTTAGCGCCGGCTGATAGCAATCAGCCCCAGCATTTT; CDR3 protein: CASSLAPADSNQPQHF
clone size: .; J gene: TRBJ2-7; V gene: TRBV6-1; D gene: TRBD1; CDR3 DNA: TGTGCCAGCAGTGAAGCCGGGACAGGGTTTTACGAGCAGTACTTC; CDR3 protein: CASSEAGTGFYEQYF
clone size: .; J gene: TRBJ1-4; V gene: TRBV27; D gene: .; CDR3 DNA: TGTGCCAGCAGTTTTTTGGAGCGTGCAACTAATGAAAAACTGTTTTTT; CDR3 protein: CASSFLERATNEKLFF
clone size: .; J gene: TRBJ2-4; V gene: TRBV20-1; D gene: TRBD1; CDR3 DNA: TGCAGTGCGACAGGGGTCGCGCACCACAATGAGCAGTACTTC; CDR3 protein: CSATGVAHHNEQYF
clone size: .; J gene: TRBJ2-1; V gene: TRBV7-3; D gene: .; CDR3 DNA: TGTGCCAGCAGCCATCGGGGAGGCAGAGGAAATGAGCAGTTCTTC; CDR3 protein: CASSHRGGRGNEQFF
clone size: .; J gene: TRBJ1-4; V gene: TRBV29-1; D gene: .; CDR3 DNA: TGCAGCGTTGCAAAGGGCACAACTAATGAAAAACTGTTTTTT; CDR3 protein: CSVAKGTTNEKLFF
clone size: many; J gene: TRBJ1-1; V gene: TRBV12-3/TRBV12-4; D gene: .; CDR3 DNA: TGTGCCAGCAGTTCGAGGGGGAACACTGAAGCTTTCTTT; CDR3 protein: CASSSRGNTEAFF
clone size: once; J gene: TRBJ2-1; V gene: TRBV6-5; D gene: .; CDR3 DNA: TGTGCCAGCAGTTACTCGATATCGGAGACCCAGTTCTTC; CDR3 protein: CASSYSISETQFF
clone size: once; J gene: TRBJ1-2; V gene: TRBV6-5; D gene: .; CDR3 DNA: TGTGCCAGCAGTTACTCAGGGCAGAGAAGCTATGGCTACACCTTC; CDR3 protein: CASSYSGQRSYGYTF
clone size: few; J gene: TRBJ2-3; V gene: TRBV7-2; D gene: TRBD2; CDR3 DNA: TGTGCCAGCAGCTTAGTGGCTAGCGGGGGCTCCACAGATACGCAGTATTTT; CDR3 protein: CASSLVASGGSTDTQYF
clone size: many; J gene: TRBJ2-5; V gene: TRBV6-5; D gene: .; CDR3 DNA: TGTGCCAGCAGCTACGGGCAAAACCAAGAGACCCAGTACTTC; CDR3 protein: CASSYGQNQETQYF
clone size: .; J gene: TRBJ1-2; V gene: TRBV20-1; D gene: .; CDR3 DNA: TGCAGTGCTAGAGATGGCGGGACGGATTATGGCTACACCTTC; CDR3 protein: CSARDGGTDYGYTF
clone size: .; J gene: TRBJ2-7; V gene: TRBV10-3; D gene: .; CDR3 DNA: TGTGCCATCCCCGGGCAGGGCCTCTACGAGCAGTACTTC; CDR3 protein: CAIPGQGLYEQYF
clone size: .; J gene: TRBJ1-2; V gene: TRBV7-3; D gene: .; CDR3 DNA: TGTGCCAGCAGCTCCCACCCGGGACCGACATACTATGGCTACACCTTC; CDR3 protein: CASSSHPGPTYYGYTF
clone size: once; J gene: TRBJ2-3; V gene: TRBV20-1; D gene: TRBD1; CDR3 DNA: TGCAGTGCTAGAGGGGGACAGGGCACAGATACGCAGTATTTT; CDR3 protein: CSARGGQGTDTQYF
clone size: .; J gene: TRBJ2-7; V gene: TRBV29-1; D gene: .; CDR3 DNA: TGCAGCGTTCGAGAGAGCTACGAGCAGTACTTC; CDR3 protein: CSVRESYEQYF